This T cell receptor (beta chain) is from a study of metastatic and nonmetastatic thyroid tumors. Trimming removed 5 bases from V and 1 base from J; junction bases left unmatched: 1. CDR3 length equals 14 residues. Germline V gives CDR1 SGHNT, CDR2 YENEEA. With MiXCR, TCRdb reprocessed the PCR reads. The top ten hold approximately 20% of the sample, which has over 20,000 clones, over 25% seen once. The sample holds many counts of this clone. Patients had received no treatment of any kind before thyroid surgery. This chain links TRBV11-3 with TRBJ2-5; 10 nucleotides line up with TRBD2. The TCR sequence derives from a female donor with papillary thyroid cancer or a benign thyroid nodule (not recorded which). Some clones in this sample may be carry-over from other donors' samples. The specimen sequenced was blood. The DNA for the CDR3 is TGTGCCAGCAGCCTAGCGGGGGCCCAAGAGACCCAGTACTTC. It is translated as CASSLAGAQETQYF.